This entry lists 7 T cell receptor beta chains sequenced from one sample in a study of blood T cell repertoires in COVID-19. Assay used: immunoSEQ multiplex PCR; TCRdb lists only in-frame clones, some missing. The table shows tens of thousands of clones, with roughly 80% occurring only once. Sequenced: peripheral blood. The receptors come from a human donor in a cohort sampled during active COVID-19.

The chain couples TRBV7-2 to TRBJ2-7; D not resolved. Germline CDR1 SGHTA, CDR2 FQGNSA. V lost 1 base to trimming and J lost 2 bases, with 12 bases between them. The CDR3 loop spans 15 amino acids. The CDR3 nucleotides read TGTGCCAGCAGCTTAGAAAATTACGGTGCCTACGAGCAGTACTTC. Amino acid sequence: CASSLENYGAYEQYF.

The chain uses TRBV9 and TRBJ2-3; D ambiguous. Deletions cut 2 bases from V and 6 bases from J, with 13 bases between. This CDR3 contains 14 residues. CDR1 SGDLS and CDR2 YYNGEE come from the germline V gene. The DNA of the CDR3 is TGTGCCAGCAGCGTCCTCCAAACTACGGATACGCAGTATTTT. Translation: CASSVLQTTDTQYF. Variable domain in full (rest from reference TRBV9 and TRBJ2-3): DSGVTQTPKHLITATGQRVTLRCSPRSGDLSVYWYQQSLDQGLQFLIQYYNGEERAKGNILERFSAQQFPDLHSELNLSSLELGDSALYFCASSVLQTTDTQYFGPGTRLTVL.

V usage is TRBV6-5 and J usage is TRBJ2-2; 7 nucleotides line up with TRBD1. The CDR3 is 15 amino acids. Germline V CDR1 and CDR2: MNHEY, SVGAGI. After removal of 2 bases from V and 1 base from J, the junction contained 1 base not matched to a gene. The DNA for the CDR3 is TGTGCCAGCAGTTACGGGACAGTGAACACCGGGGAGCTGTTTTTT. Amino acids: CASSYGTVNTGELFF.

J is TRBJ2-3 and V is TRBV3-1 (or the pseudogene TRBV3-2); TRBD1 matches 8 bases. V was pared by 4 bases and J by 1 base, with 7 bases of the junction left unmatched. This CDR3 is 16 amino acids long. Germline V lookup: CDR1 LGHDT, CDR2 YNNKEL (reference sequence). Written as DNA, the CDR3 is TGTGCCAGCAGCCTCTGGAGACAGGGGCGCACAGATACGCAGTATTTT. Translated: CASSLWRQGRTDTQYF.

The chain joins TRBV9 to TRBJ2-3; weak D call: TRBD1 (5 bases). V lost 3 bases and J lost 1, with 12 bases in between. Germline V gene data show CDR1 as SGDLS and CDR2 as YYNGEE. The CDR3 sequence is 15 residues long. The CDR3 DNA follows: TGTGCCAGCAGCGCCCGGACAACCCGCACAGATACGCAGTATTTT. Protein: CASSARTTRTDTQYF.

CDR3 DNA sequence: TGTGCCAGCAGCTTAGGGACAGGGGATGGCTACACCTTC. Translation gives CASSLGTGDGYTF. This chain joins TRBV7-6 and TRBJ1-2; TRBD1 matches 9 bases. V lost 1 base, J lost 6 bases, and 0 bases stayed unmatched. The CDR3 is made up of 13 amino acids. Germline V gene sequence: CDR1 SGHVS, CDR2 FNYEAQ.

This clone occurred once. The CDR3 loop reads CASSLRWWDKYNEQFF. The DNA for the CDR3 is TGTGCCAGCAGCTTAAGGTGGTGGGACAAGTACAATGAGCAGTTCTTC. The chain is built from TRBV7-2 and TRBJ2-1; weak D call: TRBD1 (6 bases). This CDR3 has 16 amino acids. Per the germline V gene, CDR1 is SGHTA and CDR2 is FQGNSA. V was clipped by 2 bases and J by 4 bases, with 15 bases between them.